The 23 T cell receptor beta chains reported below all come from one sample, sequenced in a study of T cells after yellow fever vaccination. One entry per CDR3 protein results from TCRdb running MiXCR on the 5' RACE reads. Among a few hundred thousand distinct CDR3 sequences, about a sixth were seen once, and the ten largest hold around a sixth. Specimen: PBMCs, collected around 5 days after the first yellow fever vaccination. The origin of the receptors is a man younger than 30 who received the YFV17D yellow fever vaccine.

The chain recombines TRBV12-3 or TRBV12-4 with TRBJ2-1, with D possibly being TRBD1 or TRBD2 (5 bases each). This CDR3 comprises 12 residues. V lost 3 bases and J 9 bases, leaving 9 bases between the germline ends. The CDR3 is CASSFTGPEQFF. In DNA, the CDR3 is TGTGCCAGCAGTTTTACGGGGCCTGAGCAGTTCTTC.

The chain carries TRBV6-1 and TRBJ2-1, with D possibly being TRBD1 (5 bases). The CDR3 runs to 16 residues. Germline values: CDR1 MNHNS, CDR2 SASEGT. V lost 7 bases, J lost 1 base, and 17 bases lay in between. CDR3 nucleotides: TGTGCCAGCACCGGCGGCAGGGTTAGGTCCTACAATGAGCAGTTCTTC. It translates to CASTGGRVRSYNEQFF.

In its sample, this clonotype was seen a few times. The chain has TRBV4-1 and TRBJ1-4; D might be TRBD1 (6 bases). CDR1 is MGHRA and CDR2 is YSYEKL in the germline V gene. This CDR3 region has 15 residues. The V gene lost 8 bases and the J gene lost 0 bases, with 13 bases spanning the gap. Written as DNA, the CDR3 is TGCGCCAGCTGCACCAGGGGTGCAACTAATGAAAAACTGTTTTTT. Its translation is CASCTRGATNEKLFF.

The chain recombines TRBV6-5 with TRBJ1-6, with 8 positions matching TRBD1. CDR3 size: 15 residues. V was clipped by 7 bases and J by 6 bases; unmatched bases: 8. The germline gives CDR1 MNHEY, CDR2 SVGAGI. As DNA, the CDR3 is TGTGCCAGCACCATAGGGACAGGCGGTAATTCACCCCTCCACTTT. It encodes CASTIGTGGNSPLHF.

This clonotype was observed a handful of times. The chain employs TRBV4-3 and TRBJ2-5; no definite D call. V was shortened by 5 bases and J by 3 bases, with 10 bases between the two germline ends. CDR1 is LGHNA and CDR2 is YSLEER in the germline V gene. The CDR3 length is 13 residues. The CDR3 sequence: CASSYGPKETQYF. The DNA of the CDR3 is TGCGCCAGCAGCTACGGACCGAAAGAGACCCAGTACTTC.

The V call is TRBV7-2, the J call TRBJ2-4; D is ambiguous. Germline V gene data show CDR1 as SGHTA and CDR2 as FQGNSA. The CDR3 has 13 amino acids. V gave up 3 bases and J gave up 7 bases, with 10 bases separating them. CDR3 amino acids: CASSFQARNIQYF. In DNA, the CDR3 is TGTGCCAGCAGCTTTCAAGCGAGGAACATTCAGTACTTC. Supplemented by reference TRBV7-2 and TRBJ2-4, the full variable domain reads GAGVSQSPSNKVTEKGKDVELRCDPISGHTALYWYRQSLGQGLEFLIYFQGNSAPDKSGLPSDRFSAERTGGSVSTLTIQRTQQEDSAVYLCASSFQARNIQYFGAGTRLSVL.

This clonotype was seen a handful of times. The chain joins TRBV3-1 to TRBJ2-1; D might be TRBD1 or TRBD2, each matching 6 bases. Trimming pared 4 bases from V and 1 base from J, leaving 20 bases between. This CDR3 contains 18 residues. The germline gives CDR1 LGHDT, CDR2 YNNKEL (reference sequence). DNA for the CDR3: TGTGCCAGCAGCCCGGATTTTTTAGGGGGGAAATCCTACAATGAGCAGTTCTTC. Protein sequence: CASSPDFLGGKSYNEQFF.

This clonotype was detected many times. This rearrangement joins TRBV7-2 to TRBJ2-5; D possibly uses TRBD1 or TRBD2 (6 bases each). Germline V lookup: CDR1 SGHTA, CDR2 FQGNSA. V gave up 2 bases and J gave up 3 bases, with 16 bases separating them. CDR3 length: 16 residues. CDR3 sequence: CASSLSTGASEETQYF. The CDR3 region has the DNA TGTGCCAGCAGCTTATCAACGGGGGCCTCCGAAGAGACCCAGTACTTC. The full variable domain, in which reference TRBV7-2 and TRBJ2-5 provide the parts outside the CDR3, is GAGVSQSPSNKVTEKGKDVELRCDPISGHTALYWYRQSLGQGLEFLIYFQGNSAPDKSGLPSDRFSAERTGGSVSTLTIQRTQQEDSAVYLCASSLSTGASEETQYFGPGTRLLVL.

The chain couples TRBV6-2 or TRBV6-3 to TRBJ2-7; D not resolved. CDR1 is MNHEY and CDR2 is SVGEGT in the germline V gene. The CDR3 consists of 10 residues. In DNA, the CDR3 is TGTGCCAGCAGTGCCTATGAGCAGTACGTC. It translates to CASSAYEQYV.

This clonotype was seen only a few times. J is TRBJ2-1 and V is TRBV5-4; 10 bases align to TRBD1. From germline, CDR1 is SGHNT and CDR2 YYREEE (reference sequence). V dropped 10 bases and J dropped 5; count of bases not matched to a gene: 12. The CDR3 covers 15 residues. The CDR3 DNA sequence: TGTGCCTGCCTACAAGGGACAGGGGCAAACAATGAGCAGTTCTTC. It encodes CACLQGTGANNEQFF.

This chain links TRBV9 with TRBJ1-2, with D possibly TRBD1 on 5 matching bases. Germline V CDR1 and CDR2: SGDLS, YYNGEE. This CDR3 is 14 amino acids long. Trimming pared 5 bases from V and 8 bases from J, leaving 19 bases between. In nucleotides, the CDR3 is TGTGCCAGCAGTCCATCAGCCAGGGAGGGGGGCTACACCTTC. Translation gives CASSPSAREGGYTF.

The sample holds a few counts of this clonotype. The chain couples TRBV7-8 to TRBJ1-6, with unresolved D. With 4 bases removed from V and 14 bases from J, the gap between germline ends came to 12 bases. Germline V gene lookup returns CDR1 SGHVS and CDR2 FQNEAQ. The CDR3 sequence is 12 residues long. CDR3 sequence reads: CASSSPSRALHF. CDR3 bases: TGTGCCAGCAGCTCACCGTCGCGGGCCCTCCACTTT. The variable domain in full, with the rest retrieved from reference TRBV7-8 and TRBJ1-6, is GAGVSQSPRYKVAKRGQDVALRCDPISGHVSLFWYQQALGQGPEFLTYFQNEAQLDKSGLPSDRFFAERPEGSVSTLKIQRTQQEDSAVYLCASSSPSRALHFGNGTRLTVT.

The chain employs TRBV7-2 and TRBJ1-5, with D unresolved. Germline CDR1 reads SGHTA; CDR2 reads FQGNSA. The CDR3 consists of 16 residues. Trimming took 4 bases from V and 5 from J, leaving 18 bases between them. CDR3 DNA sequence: TGTGCCAGCAGCTCTCTGGGGTCGAGGGTGGATCAGCCCCAGCATTTT. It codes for CASSSLGSRVDQPQHF.

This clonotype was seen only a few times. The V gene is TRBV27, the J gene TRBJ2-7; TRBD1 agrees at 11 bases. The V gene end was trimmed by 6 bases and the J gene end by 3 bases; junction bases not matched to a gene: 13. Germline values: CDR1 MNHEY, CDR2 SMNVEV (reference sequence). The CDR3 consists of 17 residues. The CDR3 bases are TGTGCCAGCAGCCGCGCCGGGACAGGGGGAATCTTCTACGAGCAGTACGTC. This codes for CASSRAGTGGIFYEQYV.

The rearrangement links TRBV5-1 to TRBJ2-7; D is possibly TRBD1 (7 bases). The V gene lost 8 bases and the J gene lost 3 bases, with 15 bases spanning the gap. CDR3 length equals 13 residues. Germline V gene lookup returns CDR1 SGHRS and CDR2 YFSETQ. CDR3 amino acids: CASRRDRDYEQYV. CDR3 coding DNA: TGCGCCAGTAGGAGGGACAGAGACTACGAGCAGTACGTC.

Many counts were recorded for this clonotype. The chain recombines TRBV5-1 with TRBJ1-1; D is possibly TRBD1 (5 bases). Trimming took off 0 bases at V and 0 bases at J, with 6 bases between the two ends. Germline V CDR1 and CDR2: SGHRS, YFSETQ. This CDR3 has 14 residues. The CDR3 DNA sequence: TGCGCCAGCAGCTTGGAGGGGATGAACACTGAAGCTTTCTTT. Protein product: CASSLEGMNTEAFF.

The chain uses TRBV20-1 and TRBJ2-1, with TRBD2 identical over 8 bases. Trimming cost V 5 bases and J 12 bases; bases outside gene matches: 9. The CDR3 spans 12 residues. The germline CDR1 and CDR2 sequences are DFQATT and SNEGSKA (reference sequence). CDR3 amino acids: CSAPSGRAGQFF. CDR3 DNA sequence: TGCAGTGCTCCTAGCGGGCGAGCAGGGCAGTTCTTC.

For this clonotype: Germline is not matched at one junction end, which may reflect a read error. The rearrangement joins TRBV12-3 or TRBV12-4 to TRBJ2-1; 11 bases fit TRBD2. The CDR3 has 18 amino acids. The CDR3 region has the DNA TGTGCCATCAGTTTTAGGCTAGCGGGGGGTCACTCCTACAATGAGCAGTTCTTC. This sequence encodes CAISFRLAGGHSYNEQFF.

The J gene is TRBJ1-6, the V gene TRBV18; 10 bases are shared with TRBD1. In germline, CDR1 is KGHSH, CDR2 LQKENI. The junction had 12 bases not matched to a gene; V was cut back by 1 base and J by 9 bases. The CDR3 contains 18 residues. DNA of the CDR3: TGTGCCAGCTCACCACGCTCGGTGGGTGGGACAGGGGTTTCACCCCTCCACTTT. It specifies CASSPRSVGGTGVSPLHF.

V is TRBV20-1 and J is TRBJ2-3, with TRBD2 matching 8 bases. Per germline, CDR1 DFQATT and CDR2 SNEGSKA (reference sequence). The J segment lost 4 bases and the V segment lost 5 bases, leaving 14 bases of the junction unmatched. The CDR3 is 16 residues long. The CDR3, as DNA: TGCAGTGCTCCCCAACGGGGGGGAAGAGGTTCAGATACGCAGTATTTT. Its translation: CSAPQRGGRGSDTQYF.

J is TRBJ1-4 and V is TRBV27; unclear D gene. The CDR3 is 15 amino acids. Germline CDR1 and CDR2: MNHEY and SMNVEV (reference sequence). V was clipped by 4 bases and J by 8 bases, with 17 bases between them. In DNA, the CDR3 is TGTGCCAGCAGTTCCCTCGGAGAGGGAGAGGAAAAACTGTTTTTT. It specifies CASSSLGEGEEKLFF.

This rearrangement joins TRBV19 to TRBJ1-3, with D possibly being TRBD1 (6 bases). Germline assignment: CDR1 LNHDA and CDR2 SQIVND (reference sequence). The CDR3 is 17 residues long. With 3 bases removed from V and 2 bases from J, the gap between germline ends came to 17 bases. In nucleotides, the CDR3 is TGTGCCAGTAGTATTATCTACGAGGGGGGAACTGGAAACACCATATATTTT. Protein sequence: CASSIIYEGGTGNTIYF.

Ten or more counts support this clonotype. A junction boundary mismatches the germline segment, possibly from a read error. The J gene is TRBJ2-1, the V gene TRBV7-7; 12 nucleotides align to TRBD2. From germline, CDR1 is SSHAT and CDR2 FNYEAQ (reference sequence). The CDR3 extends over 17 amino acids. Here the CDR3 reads CASSPELLLAGGPEQFF. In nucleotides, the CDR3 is TGTGCTAGCAGCCCCGAGCTGTTACTAGCGGGGGGCCCTGAGCAGTTCTTC.